This T cell receptor beta chain emerged from a study of T cells in Graves' hyperthyroidism and ophthalmopathy. Regions amplified from RNA transcripts were the TCR beta CDR3 regions. HTBI primers drove first-round RT-PCR of the TCR CDR3. TCRdb itself ran the multiplex PCR reads through MiXCR, one entry per CDR3 protein. The sample has roughly 570,000 distinct CDR3 sequences, more than 45% seen once. An absence of ophthalmopathy progression within 18 months meant stable Graves' hyperthyroidism. Lactation, pregnancy, other autoimmune disease or uncontrolled infection excluded patients. V lost 1 base and J 2 bases, leaving 18 bases between the germline ends. Germline V lookup: CDR1 SNHLY, CDR2 FYNNEI. The CDR3 has 17 residues. Study outcomes and limitations: Clonotypes that were expanded in thyroid above 0.001 mostly appeared in blood too.

This clonotype was found once. Antigen specificity is unknown. The source of this sequence is a woman between 18 and 30 years old with Graves' hyperthyroidism. The chain carries TRBV2 and TRBJ2-7, with D unresolved. The sequenced sample was peripheral blood or thyroid tissue (not recorded which). The CDR3 nucleotides read TGTGCCAGCAGTGAAGAGGGCGTAAGCGCCCAGGCCTACGAGCAGTACTTC. Encoded protein: CASSEEGVSAQAYEQYF.